What follows describes a single T cell receptor beta chain. The antigen remains undetermined. This sample stems from a study of cytomegalovirus exposure and HLA in healthy donors. The study's findings and limits: Over 150 TCR beta chains were listed as cytomegalovirus-associated. A later examination showed that TCR association rates differed by HLA locus, with DRB1 most and HLA-C fewest.

Researchers ran the PCR with 60 Vbeta and 13 Jbeta primers. Produced via immunoSEQ multiplex PCR; TCRdb's table is partial and in-frame only. Of 100,000 or so clones in the sample, about 70% were seen once. This donor's file did not include a recorded CMV serostatus. Germline V CDR1 and CDR2: LNHDA, SQIVND (reference sequence). The junction had 16 bases not matched to a gene; V was cut back by 10 bases and J by 2 bases. The CDR3 covers 17 residues. The receptor was isolated from a human donor in good health. The specimen sequenced was PBMCs. V is TRBV19 and J is TRBJ1-1, with 10 positions matching TRBD1. In DNA, the CDR3 is TGTGCCACCGAAGGCCGTAGGACAGGGGGGGTCAACACTGAAGCTTTCTTT. Translating it yields CATEGRRTGGVNTEAFF.